This T cell receptor beta chain was sequenced in a study of shared clonotypes between healthy human individuals. Study information: Three plates each covered CD4 naive and memory; CD8 naive two, CD8 memory one.

General study points: A reduction in generation probabilities was seen for non-shared clonotypes relative to those shared by all four donors.

V lost 6 bases to trimming and J lost 3 bases, with 12 bases between them. The CDR3 consists of 12 residues. Germline CDR1 reads SQVTM; CDR2 reads ANQGSEA. TCRdb's table, derived via immunoSEQ multiplex PCR, lists solely in-frame clones and lacks some. This table holds over a million clones, around 82% found once. CD4+ cells were split into CD45RA+ naive and CD45RA-negative memory subsets. As concerns this clone: Its antigen is undetermined.

Sequenced: memory CD4+ T cells from PBMCs. Regarding subset: CD45RA-negative fraction. The chain employs TRBV29-1 and TRBJ2-7; D assignment may be TRBD1 or TRBD2 (5 bases each). The TCR comes from a man between 18 and 29 years old in good health. Some clones in this sample may be carry-over from other donors' samples. The CDR3, as DNA: TGCAGCGTGTACCGGGACGGCTACGAGCAGTACTTC. Protein product: CSVYRDGYEQYF.